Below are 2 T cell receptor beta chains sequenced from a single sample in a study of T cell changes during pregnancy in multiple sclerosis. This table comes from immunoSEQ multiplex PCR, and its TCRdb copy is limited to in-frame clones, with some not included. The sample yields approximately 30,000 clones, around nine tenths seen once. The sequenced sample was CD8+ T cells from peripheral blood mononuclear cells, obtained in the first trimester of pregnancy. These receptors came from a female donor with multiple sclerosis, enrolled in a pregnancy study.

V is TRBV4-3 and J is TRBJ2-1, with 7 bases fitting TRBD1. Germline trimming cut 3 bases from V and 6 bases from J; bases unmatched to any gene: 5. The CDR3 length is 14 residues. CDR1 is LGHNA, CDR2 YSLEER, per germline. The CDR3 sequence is CASSHGQEVNEQFF. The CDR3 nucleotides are TGCGCCAGCAGCCACGGACAGGAAGTCAATGAGCAGTTCTTC.

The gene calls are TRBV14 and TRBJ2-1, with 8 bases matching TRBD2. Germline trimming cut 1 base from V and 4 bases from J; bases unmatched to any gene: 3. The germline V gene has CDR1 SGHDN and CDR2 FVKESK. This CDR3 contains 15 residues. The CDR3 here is CASSQVGLVYNEQFF. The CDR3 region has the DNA TGTGCCAGCAGCCAAGTGGGACTAGTTTACAATGAGCAGTTCTTC.